Shown below are 32 T cell receptor beta chains from a single sample sequenced in a study of shared T cell receptors in the human thymus. Assay used: immunoSEQ multiplex PCR; TCRdb lists only in-frame clones, some missing. The table shows about 660,000 clones, with 80% to 90% occurring only once. The same data also contributed to another study, on human thymus T cells.

Sequenced sample: thymocytes. These receptors were obtained from a boy under two years old with a congenital heart defect.

This chain joins TRBV6-6 and TRBJ2-1, with 7 nucleotides matching TRBD2. CDR1 and CDR2 (germline): MNHNY, SVGAGI (reference sequence). The CDR3 spans 15 residues. The trim removed 2 bases at V and 4 bases at J, leaving 5 bases unmatched. CDR3 protein: CASSYRRGSYNEQFF. CDR3 coding DNA: TGTGCCAGCAGTTACAGGCGCGGGAGTTACAATGAGCAGTTCTTC.

The chain carries TRBV27 and TRBJ1-1; 8 bases align to TRBD1. The length of the CDR3 is 15 residues. With V trimmed by 5 bases and J by 10 bases, 15 bases remained unmatched. From germline, CDR1 is MNHEY and CDR2 SMNVEV (reference sequence). Here the CDR3 DNA reads TGTGCCAGCAGTACCCACATGGGGACAGGAGTAGTAGCTTTCTTT. The encoded protein is CASSTHMGTGVVAFF.

This clone was seen once. The junction and the germline gene differ at one end; a read error may be behind it. The rearrangement joins TRBV7-6 to TRBJ2-1; 9 positions match TRBD2. The CDR3 extends over 14 amino acids. Germline CDR1 reads SGHVS; CDR2 reads FNYEAQ. The CDR3 reads CASSIAGEVYEQFF. The CDR3 bases are TGTGCCAGCAGCATAGCGGGAGAGGTATATGAGCAGTTCTTC.

This clone was counted a few times. The chain has TRBV2 and TRBJ1-3, with D unresolved. Germline V gene lookup returns CDR1 SNHLY and CDR2 FYNNEI. V was cut by 1 base and J by 0 bases, with 7 bases left in between. The CDR3 spans 15 residues. The CDR3 sequence: CASSEDRFSGNTIYF. As DNA, the CDR3 is TGTGCCAGCAGTGAAGACAGATTCTCTGGAAACACCATATATTTT. The variable domain in full, completed from reference TRBV2 and TRBJ1-3, reads EPEVTQTPSHQVTQMGQEVILRCVPISNHLYFYWYRQILGQKVEFLVSFYNNEISEKSEIFDDQFSVERPDGSNFTLKIRSTKLEDSAMYFCASSEDRFSGNTIYFGEGSWLTVV.

The chain uses TRBV5-1 and TRBJ2-3; 8 positions agree with TRBD1. Germline values: CDR1 SGHRS, CDR2 YFSETQ. V was pared by 0 bases and J by 2 bases, with 2 bases of the junction left unmatched. The CDR3 consists of 15 residues. CDR3 sequence reads: CASSLGQGITDTQYF. In DNA form, the CDR3 reads TGCGCCAGCAGCTTGGGACAGGGGATCACAGATACGCAGTATTTT.

This clone appeared a single time. CDR3 sequence: CASSIELAGTYEQYF. The CDR3 DNA is TGTGCCAGTAGTATAGAACTGGCAGGAACCTACGAGCAGTACTTC. V usage is TRBV19 and J usage is TRBJ2-7, with no clear D. Germline CDR1 and CDR2: LNHDA and SQIVND (reference sequence). V was pared by 0 bases and J by 2 bases, with 11 bases between. The length of the CDR3 is 15 residues.

In this sample, this clone turned up once. The chain employs TRBV5-5 and TRBJ2-1; D unresolved. Trimming stripped 1 base from V and 5 bases from J, with 10 bases between. The CDR3 consists of 14 residues. Germline V gives CDR1 SGHKS, CDR2 YYEKEE (reference sequence). Here the CDR3 DNA reads TGTGCCAGCAGCTTGCCCCCTGGCCACAATGAGCAGTTCTTC. Translated: CASSLPPGHNEQFF.

This clone appeared a single time. The rearrangement links TRBV28 to TRBJ1-2; D possibly corresponds to TRBD1 (5 bases). V lost 6 bases and J lost 6, with 11 bases in between. The length of the CDR3 is 12 residues. Germline assignment: CDR1 MDHEN and CDR2 SYDVKM. The CDR3 coding sequence is TGTGCCAGCAGCACAGGCATAAATGGCTACACCTTC. The encoded protein is CASSTGINGYTF.

The chain combines TRBV4-3 with TRBJ2-1; weak D call: TRBD2 (7 bases). The CDR3 covers 15 residues. The V gene's germline CDR1 is LGHNA and CDR2 YSLEER. V shed 0 bases and J shed 2 bases, with 8 bases lying between them. The CDR3 DNA sequence: TGCGCCAGCAGCCAAGAGCGGGGGCCCTACAATGAGCAGTTCTTC. Translation: CASSQERGPYNEQFF.

The chain recombines TRBV7-2 with TRBJ2-2; D call uncertain. The CDR3 has 17 residues. V was pared by 0 bases and J by 3 bases, with 14 bases between. CDR1 and CDR2 from the germline V gene are SGHTA and FQGNSA. CDR3 in amino acids: CASSLALRQAHTGELFF. As DNA, the CDR3 is TGTGCCAGCAGCTTAGCGCTCCGGCAGGCCCACACCGGGGAGCTGTTTTTT.

J is TRBJ1-2 and V is TRBV5-1, with no clear D. The CDR3 contains 13 residues. Germline CDR1 reads SGHRS; CDR2 reads YFSETQ. Trimming took 0 bases from V and 2 from J, leaving 5 bases between them. The CDR3 protein is CASSLGLNYGYTF. CDR3 coding DNA: TGCGCCAGCAGCTTGGGACTGAACTATGGCTACACCTTC.

This clone was detected only once. The rearrangement joins TRBV7-9 to TRBJ2-7, with 8 bases that match TRBD2. The CDR3 covers 16 residues. Losses at the gene ends were 8 bases for V and 3 bases for J; bases not matched to a gene: 15. From germline, CDR1 is SEHNR and CDR2 FQNEAQ (reference sequence). CDR3 nucleotide sequence: TGTGCCAGCGTTGGTAGCGGGGAGCCGGGCGGCTACGAGCAGTACTTC. This codes for CASVGSGEPGGYEQYF. Filled out from reference TRBV7-9 and TRBJ2-7, the complete variable domain reads DTGVSQNPRHKITKRGQNVTFRCDPISEHNRLYWYRQTLGQGPEFLTYFQNEAQLEKSRLLSDRFSAERPKGSFSTLEIQRTEQGDSAMYLCASVGSGEPGGYEQYFGPGTRLTVT.

A single count supports this clone. The sample has other DNA sequences that encode this CDR3 too. V is TRBV5-6 and J is TRBJ1-6, with TRBD1 identical over 8 bases. Germline V gives CDR1 SGHDT, CDR2 YYEEEE. The junction had 7 bases not matched to a gene; V was cut back by 4 bases and J by 7 bases. The CDR3 length is 15 residues. In nucleotides, the CDR3 is TGTGCCAGCAGCCCGAGGACAGGGTTGAATTCACCCCTCCACTTT. Its translation is CASSPRTGLNSPLHF.

The chain combines TRBV7-2 with TRBJ1-6; no reliable D call. Between the trimmed V and J ends, which lost 0 bases and 4 bases, there was a span of 13 bases. Germline assignment: CDR1 SGHTA and CDR2 FQGNSA. This CDR3 is 17 amino acids long. The CDR3 loop is CASSLARGRGYNSPLHF. CDR3 in DNA: TGTGCCAGCAGCTTAGCGAGAGGACGAGGGTATAATTCACCCCTCCACTTT.

This clone came up once. The V gene is TRBV28, the J gene TRBJ1-1; 7 bases align to TRBD1. The germline V gene encodes CDR1 MDHEN and CDR2 SYDVKM. Trimming cost V 5 bases and J 0 bases; bases outside gene matches: 15. This CDR3 spans 18 amino acids. Here the CDR3 reads CASSRKGQRRVMNTEAFF. The DNA for the CDR3 is TGTGCCAGCAGTCGGAAGGGACAGCGAAGGGTAATGAACACTGAAGCTTTCTTT.

The rearrangement links TRBV15 to TRBJ2-7; a weak D match, TRBD1 (5 bases). V dropped 4 bases and J dropped 0 bases, with 10 bases sitting between them. This CDR3 spans 14 amino acids. CDR1 and CDR2 (germline): LNHNV, YYDKDF (reference sequence). Written as DNA, the CDR3 is TGTGCCACCAGCACCTCGACAGACTCCTACGAGCAGTACTTC. Protein product: CATSTSTDSYEQYF.

The CDR3 DNA reads TGTGCCAGCAGGGCCCAGGGTTCTGTCTATGGCTACACCTTC. This sequence encodes CASRAQGSVYGYTF. V gene TRBV6-1 combines with J gene TRBJ1-2; D is possibly TRBD1 (5 bases). This CDR3 comprises 14 residues. V lost 6 bases to trimming and J lost 4 bases, with 15 bases between them. The germline V gene has CDR1 MNHNS and CDR2 SASEGT.

V usage is TRBV27 and J usage is TRBJ1-3; 7 bases align to TRBD1. The germline V gene encodes CDR1 MNHEY and CDR2 SMNVEV (reference sequence). J lost 0 bases, V lost 8 bases, and 10 bases had no gene match. The CDR3 consists of 16 residues. CDR3: CASRPPGQSSGNTIYF. CDR3 sequence (DNA): TGTGCCAGCCGACCTCCGGGACAGAGCTCTGGAAACACCATATATTTT.

The chain employs TRBV15 and TRBJ2-7, with 7 positions matching TRBD1. Germline V gene data show CDR1 as LNHNV and CDR2 as YYDKDF (reference sequence). The CDR3 covers 17 residues. The V segment lost 1 base and the J segment 4 bases; nucleotides outside the gene matches: 13. The DNA for the CDR3 is TGTGCCACCAGCAGAGGACCGGGTCAGGGGGAAGCTTACGAGCAGTACTTC. Its translation is CATSRGPGQGEAYEQYF. Combining the CDR3 with reference TRBV15 and TRBJ2-7 gives the whole variable domain DAMVIQNPRYQVTQFGKPVTLSCSQTLNHNVMYWYQQKSSQAPKLLFHYYDKDFNNEADTPDNFQSRRPNTSFCFLDIRSPGLGDTAMYLCATSRGPGQGEAYEQYFGPGTRLTVT.

J is TRBJ2-7 and V is TRBV15, with a possible D match to TRBD2 (7 bases). This CDR3 comprises 18 residues. Trimming pared 4 bases from V and 4 bases from J, leaving 26 bases between. The germline CDR1 and CDR2 sequences are LNHNV and YYDKDF (reference sequence). The DNA of the CDR3 is TGTGCCACCAGCACAGGCTGGGGGGGCTCCACTATGAAATACGAGCAGTACTTC. The encoded protein is CATSTGWGGSTMKYEQYF.

J is TRBJ1-1 and V is TRBV30; D gene unclear. The CDR3 consists of 15 residues. Germline CDR1 and CDR2: GTSNPN and SVGIG (reference sequence). Trimming left V 4 bases short and J 0 bases short, with 15 bases between. CDR3 sequence (DNA): TGTGCCTGGACTACAGAAGATCAACTGAACACTGAAGCTTTCTTT. Encoded protein: CAWTTEDQLNTEAFF.

This rearrangement joins TRBV27 to TRBJ2-7, with a weak D call TRBD2 (5 bases). Trimming cost V 0 bases and J 5 bases, with 11 bases left between them. Germline V gene sequence: CDR1 MNHEY, CDR2 SMNVEV (reference sequence). There are 14 residues in the CDR3. In nucleotides, the CDR3 is TGTGCCAGCAGTTTATCATACTACGGGGACGAGCAGTACTTC. It specifies CASSLSYYGDEQYF.

The CDR3, as DNA: TGTGCCAGCAGTGACGGGGGTGGACACGGGTCTAATGAAAAACTGTTTTTT. As protein: CASSDGGGHGSNEKLFF. The J gene is TRBJ1-4, the V gene TRBV6-1; D may be TRBD1 (5 bases). The germline V gene has CDR1 MNHNS and CDR2 SASEGT. The CDR3 is 17 amino acids. Trimming took off 3 bases at V and 3 bases at J, with 17 bases between the two ends.

V and J are TRBV29-1 and TRBJ1-4; tentative D call: TRBD1 (6 bases). Trimming removed 6 bases from V and 8 bases from J, with 22 bases in between. The CDR3 consists of 15 residues. Germline assignment: CDR1 SQVTM and CDR2 ANQGSEA. The CDR3 DNA reads as TGCAGCGTCGAGGAACAGGCAGGGGAGGGGGAAAAACTGTTTTTT. It translates to CSVEEQAGEGEKLFF.

The J gene is TRBJ1-3, the V gene TRBV5-1; 7 nucleotides match TRBD1. This CDR3 has 15 residues. The J segment lost 0 bases and the V segment lost 4 bases, leaving 4 bases of the junction unmatched. The germline V gene has CDR1 SGHRS and CDR2 YFSETQ. The CDR3 region has the DNA TGCGCCAGCAGCCGGGGACAGAGCTCTGGAAACACCATATATTTT. Translated, it gives CASSRGQSSGNTIYF.

This chain uses TRBV5-1 with TRBJ2-7; 9 bases align to TRBD1. V was pared by 3 bases and J by 3 bases, with 4 bases of the junction left unmatched. In germline, CDR1 is SGHRS, CDR2 YFSETQ. The CDR3 covers 14 residues. The CDR3 here is CASSWDREGYEQYF. CDR3 in DNA: TGCGCCAGCAGCTGGGACAGGGAAGGCTACGAGCAGTACTTC.

The chain joins TRBV5-1 to TRBJ2-3, with 7 bases fitting TRBD1. The CDR3 covers 16 residues. Trimming removed 3 bases from V and 0 bases from J; junction bases left unmatched: 7. The germline gives CDR1 SGHRS, CDR2 YFSETQ. The CDR3 DNA reads as TGCGCCAGCAGCTCAGGGGGTTCCCCTAGCACAGATACGCAGTATTTT. The encoded protein is CASSSGGSPSTDTQYF. The full variable domain, completed using reference TRBV5-1 and TRBJ2-3, is KAGVTQTPRYLIKTRGQQVTLSCSPISGHRSVSWYQQTPGQGLQFLFEYFSETQRNKGNFPGRFSGRQFSNSRSEMNVSTLELGDSALYLCASSSGGSPSTDTQYFGPGTRLTVL.

This clone was seen only a few times. V is TRBV7-2 and J is TRBJ1-6; 10 bases map to TRBD1. With V trimmed by 5 bases and J by 10 bases, 20 bases remained unmatched. CDR1 is SGHTA and CDR2 is FQGNSA in the germline V gene. The CDR3 is 19 residues long. The CDR3 sequence: CASSPPPRRDRGVESPLHF. As DNA, the CDR3 is TGTGCCAGCAGCCCCCCCCCTAGGCGGGACAGGGGAGTGGAATCACCCCTCCACTTT.

CDR3 coding DNA: TGTGCCAGCAGTTCGAGAGGCGGGGGACGCACAGATACGCAGTATTTT. Encoded protein: CASSSRGGGRTDTQYF. The V call is TRBV27, the J call TRBJ2-3; 7 positions match TRBD2. J gave up 1 base and V 4 bases, and 8 bases lay outside the gene matches. This CDR3 is 16 amino acids long. CDR1 is MNHEY, CDR2 SMNVEV, per germline (reference sequence).

The chain joins TRBV5-1 to TRBJ1-5; unclear D gene. The V gene lost 1 base and the J gene lost 0 bases, with 11 bases spanning the gap. CDR3 length: 16 amino acids. Germline V CDR1 and CDR2: SGHRS, YFSETQ. In nucleotides, the CDR3 is TGCGCCAGCAGCTTGCACCCGGGGTATAGCAATCAGCCCCAGCATTTT. This encodes CASSLHPGYSNQPQHF.

The chain employs TRBV5-1 and TRBJ1-6; 9 bases map to TRBD1. V lost 0 bases to trimming and J lost 7 bases; unmatched junction nucleotides: 14. Germline CDR1 and CDR2: SGHRS and YFSETQ. The CDR3 extends over 19 amino acids. CDR3 loop: CASSLEGQGKLEENSPLHF. CDR3 sequence (DNA): TGCGCCAGCAGCTTGGAGGGACAGGGCAAACTGGAAGAAAATTCACCCCTCCACTTT. Together with reference TRBV5-1 and TRBJ1-6, the CDR3 gives the full variable domain: KAGVTQTPRYLIKTRGQQVTLSCSPISGHRSVSWYQQTPGQGLQFLFEYFSETQRNKGNFPGRFSGRQFSNSRSEMNVSTLELGDSALYLCASSLEGQGKLEENSPLHFGNGTRLTVT.

This clone appeared a single time. V and J are TRBV27 and TRBJ1-1; D is possibly TRBD1 (6 bases). The CDR3 covers 14 residues. V was clipped by 6 bases and J by 5 bases, with 16 bases between them. Germline CDR1 is MNHEY and CDR2 is SMNVEV (reference sequence). The CDR3 region has the DNA TGTGCCAGCAGCCCTAGTGAGGGGGAAACTGAAGCTTTCTTT. Its translation: CASSPSEGETEAFF.